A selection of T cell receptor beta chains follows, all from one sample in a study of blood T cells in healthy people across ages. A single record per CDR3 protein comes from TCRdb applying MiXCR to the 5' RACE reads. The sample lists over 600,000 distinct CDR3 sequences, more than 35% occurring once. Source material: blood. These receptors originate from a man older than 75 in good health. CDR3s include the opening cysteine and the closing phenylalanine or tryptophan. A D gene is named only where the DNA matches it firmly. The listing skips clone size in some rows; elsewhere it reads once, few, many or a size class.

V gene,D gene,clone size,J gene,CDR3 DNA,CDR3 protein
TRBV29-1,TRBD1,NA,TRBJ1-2,TGCAGCGTCTTATGCAGGGGGCCTGTTGGCTACACCTTC,CSVLCRGPVGYTF
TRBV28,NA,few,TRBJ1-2,TGTGCCAGCACAAGGGAGTCAGCGGAGAACTATGGCTACACCTTC,CASTRESAENYGYTF
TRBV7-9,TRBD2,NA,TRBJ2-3,TGTGCCAGCAGCTTTGTAGCGGGAGGGTCGTCAAGGTACACAGATACGCAGTATTTT,CASSFVAGGSSRYTDTQYF
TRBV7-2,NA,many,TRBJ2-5,TGTGCCAGCAGCTTCAGGGATCCCGTAGAGACCCAGTACTTC,CASSFRDPVETQYF
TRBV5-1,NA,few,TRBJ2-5,TGCGCCAGCAGCTTGACTTCCTTAGGGCAAGAGACCCAGTACTTC,CASSLTSLGQETQYF
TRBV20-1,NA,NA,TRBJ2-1,TGCAGTGCTAGATACCGGGGGAAGTACAATGAGCAGTTCTTC,CSARYRGKYNEQFF
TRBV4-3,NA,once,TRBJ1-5,TGCGCCAGCAGCCAAGAGAGGGAATTGACCCAGCATTTT,CASSQERELTQHF
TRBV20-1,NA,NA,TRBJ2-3,TGCAGTGCTAGAGGGTTTGCGACAGATACGCAGTATTTT,CSARGFATDTQYF
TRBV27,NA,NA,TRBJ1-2,TGTGCCAGCAGTCCCGACAGAGGGGCCGGCTACACCTTC,CASSPDRGAGYTF
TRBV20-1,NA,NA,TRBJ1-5,TGCAGTGCTAGGGACGGAACTCCGGCCCTCGGTAGCAATCAGCCCCAGCATTTT,CSARDGTPALGSNQPQHF
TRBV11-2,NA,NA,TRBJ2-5,TGTGCCAGCAGCTTAAGTGTCGAGATCCAGTACTTC,CASSLSVEIQYF
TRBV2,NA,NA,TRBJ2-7,TGTGCCAGCAGTGATACAGGGAGAAGCGAGCAGTACTTC,CASSDTGRSEQYF
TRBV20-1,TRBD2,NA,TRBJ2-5,TGCAGTGCTACATCCCCGGGAGGGCAGTTTGAGCAGTACTTC,CSATSPGGQFEQYF
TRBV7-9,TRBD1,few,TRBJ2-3,TGTGCCAGCAGCGTCCCCCGGGACAGGGACACAGATACGCAGTATTTT,CASSVPRDRDTDTQYF
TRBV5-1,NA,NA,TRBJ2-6,TGCGCCAGTTCTGAAGGGGTTGGGGCCAACGTCCTGACTTTC,CASSEGVGANVLTF
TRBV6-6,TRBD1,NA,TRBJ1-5,TGTGCCAGCAGTTACGCCCTGGGACAGGGAAATCAGCCCCAGCATTTT,CASSYALGQGNQPQHF
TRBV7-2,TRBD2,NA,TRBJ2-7,TGTACCAGCCACGGACTAGGGCCTGGCGAGCAGTACTTC,CTSHGLGPGEQYF
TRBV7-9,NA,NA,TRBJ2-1,TGTGCCAGCAGGGACAGTACGGCGTCTGAGCAGTTCTTC,CASRDSTASEQFF
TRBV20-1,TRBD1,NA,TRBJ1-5,TGCAGTGCTAGCGGACAGGACCCACGGGGAAATCAGCCCCAGCATTTT,CSASGQDPRGNQPQHF
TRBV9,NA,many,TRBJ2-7,TGTGCCAGCAGCGTAGGGGCGGGCGGTACTGCCTACGAGCAGTACTTC,CASSVGAGGTAYEQYF
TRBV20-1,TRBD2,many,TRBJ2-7,TGCAGTGCTGAGACTAGCGGGAAGTACAATGAGCAGTACTTC,CSAETSGKYNEQYF
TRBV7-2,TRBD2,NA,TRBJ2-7,TGTGCCAGCAGCCAAAGGGAGGGTACCTACGAGCAGTACTTC,CASSQREGTYEQYF
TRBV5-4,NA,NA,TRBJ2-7,TGTGCCAGCAGCTTGGACAGGGCATCCCAGTACGAGCAGTACTTC,CASSLDRASQYEQYF
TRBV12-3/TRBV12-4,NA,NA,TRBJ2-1,TGTGCCAGCAGTTTAAATTTATTCAATGAGCAGTTCTTC,CASSLNLFNEQFF
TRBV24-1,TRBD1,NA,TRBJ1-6,TGTGCCACCAGTGATTCGGGACAGGTTGGATCACCCCTCCACTTT,CATSDSGQVGSPLHF
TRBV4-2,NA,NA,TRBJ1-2,TGTGCCAGCAGCCAAGCCAGGGTGAACCTTAACGACTATGGCTACACCTTC,CASSQARVNLNDYGYTF